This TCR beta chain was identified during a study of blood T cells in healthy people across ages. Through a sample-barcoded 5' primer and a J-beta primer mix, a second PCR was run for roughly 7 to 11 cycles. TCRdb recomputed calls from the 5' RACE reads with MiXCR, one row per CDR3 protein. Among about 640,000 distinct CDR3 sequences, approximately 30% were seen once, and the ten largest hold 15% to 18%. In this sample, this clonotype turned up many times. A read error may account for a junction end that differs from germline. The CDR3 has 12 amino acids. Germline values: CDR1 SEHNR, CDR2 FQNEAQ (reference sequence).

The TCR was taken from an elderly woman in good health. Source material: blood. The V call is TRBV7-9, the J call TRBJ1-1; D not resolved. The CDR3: CASSLQNTEAFF. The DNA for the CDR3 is TGCGCCAGCAGCTTACAGAACACTGAAGCTTTCTTT.